The clone carrying this TCR beta chain has a handful of counts. This entry comes from a study of blood T cells in healthy people across ages. Study context: Template switching recovered approximately one barcoded beta molecule for every two T cells.

Isolation per sample recovered at least 7 million PBMCs. Primed by a sample-barcoded 5' primer and a J-beta primer mix, a second PCR proceeded for 7 to 11 cycles. MiXCR was run by TCRdb on the 5' RACE reads, yielding one entry per CDR3 protein. Of about a million distinct CDR3 sequences in the sample, roughly half were seen once. The receptor's source is a woman aged 55-75 years in good health. The sequenced material came from blood.

The DNA of the CDR3 is TGCAGTGGCACCAGCTCCTACGAGCAGTACTTC. As protein: CSGTSSYEQYF. V and J are TRBV20-1 and TRBJ2-7, with D uncertain. The CDR3 has 11 residues. The V gene's germline CDR1 is DFQATT and CDR2 SNEGSKA (reference sequence). The V and J ends lost 7 bases and 0 bases respectively, with 7 bases between them.